The 22 T cell receptor gamma chains presented below share a single source sample, sequenced in a study of Vδ1+ human thymocytes. These TCRs' antigens remain unknown. Sequences come from RNA converted to cDNA by reverse transcription. CDR3 amplicons came from multiplex PCR with pooled V-gene forward and constant-region reverse primers. TCRdb re-processed the multiplex PCR reads via CATT. This table has 20,000 to 25,000 gamma-chain clones, 12% to 15% appearing once. General study results and limits: Thymic TRG and TRD repertoires appeared highly polyclonal, with Gaussian CDR3 length distributions.

Input material: Vdelta1+ gamma-delta thymocytes from the thymus. The subset denotes: FACS-sorted CD3+ TCRalphabeta- TCRVdelta1+ TCRVdelta2- thymocytes. The receptors stem from a child younger than two who had congenital heart surgery.

The rearrangement uses TRGV3 and TRGJ1 or TRGJ2. Germline V gives CDR1 VTNTFY, CDR2 YDVSTARD (reference sequence). This CDR3 spans 13 amino acids. Trimming removed 0 bases from V and 7 bases from J; junction bases left unmatched: 6. The CDR3 DNA reads TGTGCCACCTGGGACAGGCAGGAGTATAAGAAACTCTTT. Residues: CATWDRQEYKKLF.

This clone came up a few times. The chain recombines TRGV8 with TRGJP2. Germline V gene sequence: CDR1 VENAVY, CDR2 YDSYNSRV. The CDR3 is made up of 13 amino acids. With V trimmed by 0 bases and J by 10 bases, 5 bases remained unmatched. CDR3 residues: CATWDRAVWIKTF. The CDR3 DNA is TGTGCCACCTGGGATAGGGCGGTTTGGATCAAGACGTTT.

Points on this clone: Other DNA sequences of this sample code for an identical CDR3. The chain recombines TRGV8 with TRGJ1 or TRGJ2. The CDR3 extends over 13 amino acids. The germline V gene encodes CDR1 VENAVY and CDR2 YDSYNSRV. The V gene end was trimmed by 2 bases and the J gene end by 3 bases; junction bases not matched to a gene: 4. CDR3 region: CATWDKSYYKKLF. CDR3 bases: TGTGCCACCTGGGATAAGTCTTATTATAAGAAACTCTTT.

The chain couples TRGV5 to TRGJP2. The germline V gene has CDR1 VINAFY and CDR2 YDVSNSKD. The CDR3 contains 14 residues. The V and J ends lost 0 bases and 8 bases, in that order; junction bases with no gene match: 6. The CDR3 DNA reads TGTGCCACCTGGGACAGGCATGAGGATTGGATCAAGACGTTT. This encodes CATWDRHEDWIKTF.

This clone occurred a few times. This chain connects TRGV8 to TRGJP2. Germline values: CDR1 VENAVY, CDR2 YDSYNSRV. The V segment lost 3 bases and the J segment 3 bases; nucleotides outside the gene matches: 13. The CDR3 is 17 residues long. The CDR3 is CATWDCSHSGSDWIKTF. The DNA of the CDR3 is TGTGCCACCTGGGATTGTTCCCATTCTGGTAGTGATTGGATCAAGACGTTT.

V gene TRGV3 combines with J gene TRGJ1 or TRGJ2. The length of the CDR3 is 14 residues. V lost 0 bases and J lost 5; bases outside the gene matches: 7. Germline V gives CDR1 VTNTFY, CDR2 YDVSTARD (reference sequence). The CDR3 nucleotides read TGTGCCACCTGGGACAGGGGCCTGAATTATAAGAAACTCTTT. This encodes CATWDRGLNYKKLF.

The gene calls are TRGV8 and TRGJ1 or TRGJ2. The CDR3 has 17 amino acids. Unmatched junction bases numbered 16, after V lost 4 bases and J lost 1 base. Germline loops: CDR1 VENAVY, CDR2 YDSYNSRV. This CDR3 reads CATWDRPKAFNYYKKLF. In nucleotides, the CDR3 is TGTGCCACCTGGGACAGGCCGAAAGCATTTAATTATTATAAGAAACTCTTT.

This clone was seen a few times. At one boundary the junction diverges from the germline segment, which might be a read error. Different DNA sequences within this sample yield the same CDR3. The chain uses TRGV9 and TRGJ1 or TRGJ2. The CDR3 contains 11 residues. CDR1 is GITISATS, CDR2 ISYDGTV, per germline (reference sequence). For the CDR3, the DNA is TGCGCCTTGTGGGCCCCTCATAAGAAACTCTTT. It translates to CALWAPHKKLF.

V is TRGV3 and J is TRGJ1 or TRGJ2. There are 13 residues in the CDR3. With 0 bases clipped from V and 4 bases from J, the junction kept 3 bases outside the gene matches. Germline values: CDR1 VTNTFY, CDR2 YDVSTARD (reference sequence). The CDR3 DNA reads TGTGCCACCTGGGACAGGGAATATTATAAGAAACTCTTT. Residues: CATWDREYYKKLF.

This clone was seen more than once but under ten times. V is TRGV4 and J is TRGJ1 or TRGJ2. V shed 0 bases, J shed 11 bases, and the junction held 7 bases outside the gene matches. Germline CDR1 reads EGSTGY; CDR2 reads YDSYTSSV. The CDR3 contains 12 residues. The CDR3 nucleotides are TGTGCCACCTGGGATGGGCAAGTCGAGAAACTCTTT. This encodes CATWDGQVEKLF.

The rearrangement joins TRGV8 to TRGJ1 or TRGJ2. The germline CDR1 and CDR2 sequences are VENAVY and YDSYNSRV. The CDR3 loop spans 11 amino acids. V lost 2 bases, J lost 10 bases, and 5 bases stayed unmatched. The CDR3 reads CATWDMEKKLF. The CDR3 nucleotides read TGTGCCACCTGGGATATGGAGAAGAAACTCTTT.

This clone was detected a few times. The rearrangement joins TRGV9 to TRGJ1 or TRGJ2. CDR1 is GITISATS, CDR2 ISYDGTV, per germline (reference sequence). The CDR3 length is 15 residues. With 0 bases clipped from V and 7 bases from J, the junction kept 12 bases outside the gene matches. CDR3 sequence (DNA): TGTGCCTTGTGGGAGGTGCAGTTAGGTAGCTATAAGAAACTCTTT. Translation: CALWEVQLGSYKKLF.

A remark on this clone: The same CDR3 can be traced to other DNA sequences in this sample. The chain links TRGV4 to TRGJ1 or TRGJ2. The J segment lost 7 bases and the V segment lost 0 bases, leaving 6 bases of the junction unmatched. Germline CDR1 is EGSTGY and CDR2 is YDSYTSSV. The CDR3 runs to 13 residues. For the CDR3, the DNA is TGTGCCACCTGGGATGGGCCATGGTATAAGAAACTCTTT. Protein product: CATWDGPWYKKLF.

The sample holds a few counts of this clone. The junction shows a germline mismatch at one end, possibly a read error. Other nucleotide sequences in the sample specify the same CDR3. The chain links TRGV9 to TRGJ1 or TRGJ2. CDR3 size: 13 residues. Germline V gene sequence: CDR1 GITISATS, CDR2 ISYDGTV (reference sequence). The CDR3 bases are TGTGCCTTGTGGGAGGTGTATTACTATAAGAAACTCTTT. This codes for CALWEVYYYKKLF.

V is TRGV4 and J is TRGJ1 or TRGJ2. Unmatched junction bases numbered 2, after V lost 2 bases and J lost 7 bases. CDR1 is EGSTGY, CDR2 YDSYTSSV, per germline. The CDR3 spans 11 residues. The CDR3 loop is CATWDAYKKLF. DNA for the CDR3: TGTGCCACCTGGGATGCATATAAGAAACTCTTT.

The chain has TRGV4 and TRGJP2. The V gene end was trimmed by 0 bases and the J gene end by 0 bases; junction bases not matched to a gene: 4. Germline CDR1 is EGSTGY and CDR2 is YDSYTSSV. The CDR3 sequence is 16 residues long. The CDR3 nucleotides read TGTGCCACCTGGGATGGGCCCCATAGTAGTGATTGGATCAAGACGTTT. It yields the protein CATWDGPHSSDWIKTF.

This rearrangement joins TRGV4 to TRGJ1 or TRGJ2. This CDR3 has 15 amino acids. V dropped 6 bases and J dropped 0; count of bases not matched to a gene: 11. Per the germline V gene, CDR1 is EGSTGY and CDR2 is YDSYTSSV. CDR3 bases: TGTGCCACCTGGAATGAGGTTGTGAATTATTATAAGAAACTCTTT. This sequence encodes CATWNEVVNYYKKLF.

The chain is built from TRGV5 and TRGJ1 or TRGJ2. Germline CDR1 is VINAFY and CDR2 is YDVSNSKD. The CDR3 sequence is 9 residues long. V was pared by 3 bases and J by 11 bases, with 1 base of the junction left unmatched. The CDR3 sequence is CATWDEKLF. The CDR3 region has the DNA TGTGCCACCTGGGACGAGAAACTCTTT.

The chain joins TRGV9 to TRGJP2. This CDR3 comprises 14 residues. Germline assignment: CDR1 GITISATS and CDR2 ISYDGTV (reference sequence). The V gene end was trimmed by 4 bases and the J gene end by 0 bases; junction bases not matched to a gene: 2. The chain's CDR3 is CALWEYSSDWIKTF. In DNA form, the CDR3 reads TGTGCCTTGTGGGAATATAGTAGTGATTGGATCAAGACGTTT.

This clone has more than one count but fewer than ten. V usage is TRGV9 and J usage is TRGJ1 or TRGJ2. This CDR3 is 12 amino acids long. The V and J ends lost 0 bases and 12 bases, in that order; junction bases with no gene match: 8. CDR1 and CDR2 (germline): GITISATS, ISYDGTV (reference sequence). CDR3 nucleotides: TGTGCCTTGTGGGAGGTGCGGAGGATGAAACTCTTT. The encoded protein is CALWEVRRMKLF.

V usage is TRGV4 and J usage is TRGJ1 or TRGJ2. V trimming: 10 bases; J trimming: 8 bases; junction bases outside the gene matches: 11. This CDR3 contains 11 residues. Germline CDR1 EGSTGY, CDR2 YDSYTSSV. The CDR3 is CATFGVDKKLF. The DNA of the CDR3 is TGTGCCACTTTTGGGGTGGATAAGAAACTCTTT.

This sequence joins TRGV9 and TRGJP1. The CDR3 sequence is 12 residues long. Trimming removed 4 bases from V and 6 bases from J; junction bases left unmatched: 2. The germline V gene has CDR1 GITISATS and CDR2 ISYDGTV (reference sequence). The CDR3 DNA reads TGTGCCTTGTGGGATGCTGGTTGGTTCAAGATATTT. This encodes CALWDAGWFKIF.